One and the same sample provided the 30 T cell receptor beta chains below, sequenced in a study of blood T cell repertoires in COVID-19. The data were produced by immunoSEQ multiplex PCR, yet TCRdb's version contains in-frame clones alone and is incomplete. The sample records roughly 29,000 clones, 81% being singletons. The specimen was peripheral blood. These receptors came from a woman aged 55-75 years with acute or convalescent COVID-19.

The chain uses TRBV27 and TRBJ1-1; 12 bases align to TRBD1. J gave up 6 bases and V 5 bases, and 7 bases lay outside the gene matches. Germline values: CDR1 MNHEY, CDR2 SMNVEV (reference sequence). This CDR3 comprises 15 residues. CDR3 DNA: TGTGCCAGCAGTCAAGCCGGGACAGGGGGCTCTGAAGCTTTCTTT. The encoded protein is CASSQAGTGGSEAFF.

This clone turned up a few times. This chain joins TRBV19 and TRBJ1-1; no clear D gene. Germline CDR1 reads LNHDA; CDR2 reads SQIVND (reference sequence). Trimming pared 9 bases from V and 4 bases from J, leaving 15 bases between. The CDR3 has 13 residues. The CDR3 reads CASDFLGSTEAFF. In DNA, the CDR3 is TGTGCCAGCGACTTTCTTGGTAGCACTGAAGCTTTCTTT.

This clone came up once. The genes are TRBV30 and TRBJ1-1; D may be TRBD1 (6 bases). Germline V CDR1 and CDR2: GTSNPN, SVGIG (reference sequence). CDR3 length equals 14 residues. V shed 3 bases and J shed 2 bases, with 13 bases lying between them. The CDR3 is CAWRLGGANTEAFF. CDR3 nucleotides: TGTGCCTGGAGACTTGGGGGGGCTAACACTGAAGCTTTCTTT. Drawing the rest from reference TRBV30 and TRBJ1-1, the complete variable domain is SQTIHQWPATLVQPVGSPLSLECTVEGTSNPNLYWYRQAAGRGLQLLFYSVGIGQISSEVPQNLSASRPQDRQFILSSKKLLLSDSGFYLCAWRLGGANTEAFFGQGTRLTVV.

V is TRBV28 and J is TRBJ1-2, with no clear D. Germline-derived CDR1 and CDR2 are MDHEN and SYDVKM. V was cut by 6 bases and J by 4 bases, with 9 bases left in between. The CDR3 covers 12 residues. In DNA, the CDR3 is TGTGCCAGCAGCCAGAACCTCTATGGCTACACCTTC. Its protein is CASSQNLYGYTF.

This clone showed up just a few times. The chain is built from TRBV21-1 and TRBJ2-6; TRBD1, the table's D call, was not compared with the DNA. TRBV21-1 is marked as a pseudogene. The CDR3 length is 20 residues. The CDR3 spells CASSSRDRVFILSGANVLTF. The CDR3 nucleotides are TGTGCCAGCAGCTCCCGGGACAGGGTATTCATTCTCTCTGGGGCCAACGTCCTGACTTTC.

This chain links TRBV5-8 with TRBJ1-1, with D hard to call. CDR1 SGHTS and CDR2 YDEGEE come from the germline V gene. The CDR3 runs 15 residues. Trimming took 0 bases from V and 1 from J, leaving 10 bases between them. CDR3 in DNA: TGTGCCAGCAGCTTGGGTACGATCAGGAACACTGAAGCTTTCTTT. Translated, it gives CASSLGTIRNTEAFF. The full variable domain, with the rest looked up from reference TRBV5-8 and TRBJ1-1, is EAGVTQSPTHLIKTRGQQATLRCSPISGHTSVYWYQQALGLGLQFLLWYDEGEERNRGNFPPRFSGRQFPNYSSELNVNALELEDSALYLCASSLGTIRNTEAFFGQGTRLTVV.

The chain links TRBV4-1 to TRBJ1-4; D is unresolved. Trimming cost V 0 bases and J 11 bases, with 7 bases left between them. The CDR3 has 12 residues. CDR1 and CDR2 from the germline V gene are MGHRA and YSYEKL. CDR3 in amino acids: CASSQDGDKLFF. The DNA for the CDR3 is TGCGCCAGCAGCCAAGATGGAGACAAACTGTTTTTT.

The J gene is TRBJ2-1, the V gene TRBV6-2 or TRBV6-3; TRBD1 is a possible D gene (6 bases). CDR3 size: 13 residues. V dropped 5 bases and J dropped 5 bases, with 10 bases sitting between them. CDR1 and CDR2 (germline): MNHEY, SVGEGT. CDR3 nucleotide sequence: TGTGCCAGCAGTCTGGCAGGGGACAATGAGCAGTTCTTC. Amino acids: CASSLAGDNEQFF.

J is TRBJ2-4 and V is TRBV30; D gene ambiguous. Trimming removed 2 bases at V and 8 bases at J, with 13 bases between. CDR3 length: 13 amino acids. The germline CDR1 and CDR2 sequences are GTSNPN and SVGIG (reference sequence). The CDR3 DNA reads TGTGCCTGGAGTCCTCCCCCCCGGGACATTCAGTACTTC. It encodes CAWSPPPRDIQYF.

V usage is TRBV21-1 and J usage is TRBJ2-7; the D call in the table, TRBD1, was not verified against the DNA. TRBV21-1 is marked as a pseudogene. There are 16 residues in the CDR3. The CDR3 coding sequence is TGTGCCAGCAGCAAATGGCCCGGGACAGGGGGCTACGAGCAGTACTTC. This sequence encodes CASSKWPGTGGYEQYF.

V is TRBV7-9 and J is TRBJ1-2; D gene uncertain. This CDR3 has 14 residues. V was pared by 1 base and J by 8 bases, with 14 bases between. Germline CDR1 and CDR2: SEHNR and FQNEAQ (reference sequence). CDR3 in amino acids: CASSLVAEHGGYTF. The CDR3 DNA sequence: TGTGCCAGCAGCTTAGTCGCAGAACACGGGGGCTACACCTTC.

The chain uses TRBV30 and TRBJ1-1; D is perhaps TRBD1 (6 bases). The CDR3 extends over 12 amino acids. Looked up from germline, CDR1 is GTSNPN and CDR2 is SVGIG (reference sequence). V was pared by 5 bases and J by 0 bases, with 7 bases between. The CDR3 DNA sequence: TGTGCCTGGCAGGGGATGAACACTGAAGCTTTCTTT. It translates to CAWQGMNTEAFF. The full variable domain, rest sourced from reference TRBV30 and TRBJ1-1, is SQTIHQWPATLVQPVGSPLSLECTVEGTSNPNLYWYRQAAGRGLQLLFYSVGIGQISSEVPQNLSASRPQDRQFILSSKKLLLSDSGFYLCAWQGMNTEAFFGQGTRLTVV.

The J gene is TRBJ2-1, the V gene TRBV9, with D maybe TRBD1 (6 bases). The CDR3 spans 16 residues. Germline assignment: CDR1 SGDLS and CDR2 YYNGEE. The V and J ends lost 3 bases and 0 bases respectively, with 13 bases between them. DNA of the CDR3: TGTGCCAGCAGCGCTATACAGGGACGCTCCTACAATGAGCAGTTCTTC. The encoded protein is CASSAIQGRSYNEQFF.

The rearrangement uses TRBV5-4 and TRBJ2-3; TRBD2 is a possible D gene (5 bases). The V end was cut by 2 bases, the J end by 2 bases, with 12 bases between. Germline loops: CDR1 SGHNT, CDR2 YYREEE (reference sequence). This CDR3 is 15 amino acids long. The CDR3 here is CASSLISGYTDTQYF. In nucleotides, the CDR3 is TGTGCCAGCAGCTTAATCTCGGGGTACACAGATACGCAGTATTTT.

CDR3 in DNA: TGTGCCTGGAGACCTACGAGCTCCTACAATGAGCAGTTCTTC. Its translation is CAWRPTSSYNEQFF. The genes are TRBV30 and TRBJ2-1, with unresolved D. Germline V CDR1 and CDR2: GTSNPN, SVGIG (reference sequence). The CDR3 sequence is 14 residues long. The V end lost 3 bases, the J end lost 0 bases, and 9 bases lay between the germline ends. Full variable domain (remainder filled in from reference TRBV30 and TRBJ2-1): SQTIHQWPATLVQPVGSPLSLECTVEGTSNPNLYWYRQAAGRGLQLLFYSVGIGQISSEVPQNLSASRPQDRQFILSSKKLLLSDSGFYLCAWRPTSSYNEQFFGPGTRLTVL.

The CDR3: CASSRDVLNYGYTF. The DNA for the CDR3 is TGCGCCAGCAGCCGAGACGTTTTGAACTATGGCTACACCTTC. The chain links TRBV4-1 to TRBJ1-2; D not certain. The CDR3 runs to 14 residues. V gave up 4 bases and J gave up 2 bases, with 11 bases separating them. Germline CDR1 reads MGHRA; CDR2 reads YSYEKL.

There are a few counts of this clone. The V and J genes are TRBV19 and TRBJ2-7; D may be TRBD2 (6 bases). The length of the CDR3 is 14 residues. V was pared by 7 bases and J by 2 bases, with 15 bases between. Germline V gene lookup returns CDR1 LNHDA and CDR2 SQIVND (reference sequence). The CDR3 protein is CASTATGTPYEQYF. CDR3 in DNA: TGTGCCAGTACCGCGACCGGGACTCCCTACGAGCAGTACTTC.

The V call is TRBV7-8, the J call TRBJ1-2; D remains unclear. The V gene's germline CDR1 is SGHVS and CDR2 FQNEAQ. This CDR3 comprises 11 residues. Trimming removed 5 bases from V and 8 bases from J, with 9 bases in between. CDR3 bases: TGTGCCAGCAGCCAGACGACAGGCTACACCTTC. Protein: CASSQTTGYTF. Together with reference TRBV7-8 and TRBJ1-2, the CDR3 gives the full variable domain: GAGVSQSPRYKVAKRGQDVALRCDPISGHVSLFWYQQALGQGPEFLTYFQNEAQLDKSGLPSDRFFAERPEGSVSTLKIQRTQQEDSAVYLCASSQTTGYTFGSGTRLTVV.

This clone was observed a single time. The chain is built from TRBV4-2 and TRBJ1-5; 9 bases line up with TRBD1. The CDR3 is 14 amino acids. CDR1 and CDR2 (germline): LGHNA, YNFKEQ. V shed 4 bases, J shed 7 bases, and the junction held 5 bases outside the gene matches. The CDR3 nucleotides read TGTGCCAGCAGCCGAGGGACAGGGTACCAGCCCCAGCATTTT. Translation gives CASSRGTGYQPQHF.

This chain links TRBV11-3 with TRBJ2-5, with 7 bases identical to TRBD2. The CDR3 contains 15 residues. CDR1 is SGHNT, CDR2 YENEEA, per germline. The V segment lost 5 bases and the J segment 5 bases; nucleotides outside the gene matches: 11. This CDR3 is CASSASGTAGETQYF. In nucleotides, the CDR3 is TGTGCCAGCAGCGCAAGCGGGACCGCTGGGGAGACCCAGTACTTC.

This chain joins TRBV6-5 and TRBJ2-7, with TRBD2 matching 9 bases. From germline, CDR1 is MNHEY and CDR2 SVGAGI. The ends lost 4 bases at V and 6 bases at J; junction bases unmatched: 7. The CDR3 is made up of 14 amino acids. In DNA, the CDR3 is TGTGCCAGCAGTTTTGGGACTAGCTCCGGCGAGCAGTACTTC. Translating gives CASSFGTSSGEQYF.

The V and J genes are TRBV30 and TRBJ2-3; no clear D gene. The CDR3 is 10 amino acids. CDR1 is GTSNPN and CDR2 is SVGIG in the germline V gene (reference sequence). V was shortened by 4 bases and J by 6 bases, with 5 bases between the two germline ends. CDR3 DNA: TGTGCCTGGAAGAGGGATACGCAGTATTTT. It codes for CAWKRDTQYF.

In this sample, this clone turned up once. V and J are TRBV4-1 and TRBJ2-5; no reliable D call. Looked up from germline, CDR1 is MGHRA and CDR2 is YSYEKL. V dropped 4 bases and J dropped 3 bases, with 15 bases sitting between them. This CDR3 is built from 15 residues. CDR3: CASSPSNLAEETQYF. Written as DNA, the CDR3 is TGCGCCAGCAGCCCATCGAACTTGGCGGAAGAGACCCAGTACTTC.

The J gene is TRBJ2-1, the V gene TRBV10-1; D perhaps matches TRBD1 (6 bases). V was clipped by 6 bases and J by 2 bases, with 17 bases between them. The germline V gene has CDR1 WNHNN and CDR2 SYGVQD (reference sequence). The CDR3 contains 16 residues. The CDR3 is CASRTDRTQAYNEQFF. CDR3 coding DNA: TGCGCCAGCAGGACTGACAGGACCCAAGCCTACAATGAGCAGTTCTTC.

The chain joins TRBV5-1 to TRBJ1-4; a possible D gene is TRBD1 (5 bases). V shed 4 bases and J shed 5 bases, with 9 bases lying between them. Per the germline V gene, CDR1 is SGHRS and CDR2 is YFSETQ. The CDR3 is 13 residues long. CDR3 sequence reads: CASSGGMNEKLFF. The DNA for the CDR3 is TGCGCCAGCAGCGGGGGGATGAATGAAAAACTGTTTTTT.

V and J are TRBV30 and TRBJ1-2, with D unresolved. CDR3 length: 12 residues. The germline V gene has CDR1 GTSNPN and CDR2 SVGIG (reference sequence). V lost 5 bases and J lost 4, with 11 bases in between. CDR3 in amino acids: CAWDEGAYGYTF. The DNA of the CDR3 is TGTGCCTGGGATGAAGGAGCCTATGGCTACACCTTC.

The CDR3 sequence: CASSFRGTGNYGYTF. CDR3 DNA sequence: TGCGCCAGCAGCTTCCGGGGGACAGGGAACTATGGCTACACCTTC. The rearrangement joins TRBV5-1 to TRBJ1-2; 9 positions match TRBD1. CDR1 SGHRS and CDR2 YFSETQ come from the germline V gene. V was clipped by 2 bases and J by 2 bases; unmatched bases: 4. The CDR3 contains 15 residues. Variable domain in full (rest from reference TRBV5-1 and TRBJ1-2): KAGVTQTPRYLIKTRGQQVTLSCSPISGHRSVSWYQQTPGQGLQFLFEYFSETQRNKGNFPGRFSGRQFSNSRSEMNVSTLELGDSALYLCASSFRGTGNYGYTFGSGTRLTVV.

V and J are TRBV12-3 or TRBV12-4 and TRBJ2-7, with 7 bases matching TRBD1. This CDR3 contains 13 residues. V trimming: 6 bases; J trimming: 6 bases; junction bases outside the gene matches: 8. The CDR3 sequence is CASRVGQESEQYF. Here the CDR3 DNA reads TGTGCCAGCAGGGTAGGACAGGAGAGCGAGCAGTACTTC.

The rearrangement uses TRBV15 and TRBJ1-5; D might be TRBD1 (6 bases). Per the germline V gene, CDR1 is LNHNV and CDR2 is YYDKDF (reference sequence). The CDR3 length is 21 residues. V was cut by 4 bases and J by 3 bases, with 31 bases left in between. In DNA, the CDR3 is TGTGCCACCAGCACCCTAGAGCCTCTTAACAGTAGGGGGAGCTTCAATCAGCCCCAGCATTTT. Translation gives CATSTLEPLNSRGSFNQPQHF.

The J gene is TRBJ1-5, the V gene TRBV4-1; TRBD1 might be the D (5 bases). The length of the CDR3 is 15 residues. CDR1 and CDR2 (germline): MGHRA, YSYEKL. V lost 1 base and J lost 5, with 12 bases in between. The CDR3 nucleotides are TGCGCCAGCAGCCAAGTATCGCGGGGGGATCAGCCCCAGCATTTT. Encoded protein: CASSQVSRGDQPQHF.